Listed here are 24 T cell receptor beta chains from one sample, sequenced in a study of technical replicates of blood from several donors. Sequenced by immunoSEQ multiplex PCR; TCRdb stores in-frame clones only, minus some. Among 65,000 to 85,000 clones listed, roughly 94% were seen once. Sequences were obtained from T cells isolated from PBMCs. The receptors come from a human donor in good health.

The V gene is TRBV6-1, the J gene TRBJ2-7; the D gene is possibly TRBD1 (5 bases). CDR1 MNHNS and CDR2 SASEGT come from the germline V gene. CDR3 length: 16 residues. Trimming removed 1 base from V and 0 bases from J, with 13 bases in between. The DNA of the CDR3 is TGTGCCAGCAGTGAAGTGAGGCAGGGTAACTCCTACGAGCAGTACTTC. Protein sequence: CASSEVRQGNSYEQYF.

The V and J genes are TRBV10-1 and TRBJ2-1; 9 bases match TRBD1. Germline assignment: CDR1 WNHNN and CDR2 SYGVQD (reference sequence). J gave up 7 bases and V 8 bases, and 15 bases lay outside the gene matches. The CDR3 is 16 amino acids. The CDR3 DNA sequence: TGCGCCAGCGGGGACAGGGCTAGTGTGGACCGGAATGAGCAGTTCTTC. It translates to CASGDRASVDRNEQFF.

This clone occurred once. V gene TRBV10-3 combines with J gene TRBJ2-5; no firm D call. The V gene's germline CDR1 is ENHRY and CDR2 SYGVKD. The CDR3 runs to 17 residues. Trimming took off 0 bases at V and 4 bases at J, with 18 bases between the two ends. Written as DNA, the CDR3 is TGTGCCATCAGTGAGTCTGGCCTCCTCGGGTTGAGAGAGACCCAGTACTTC. Its translation is CAISESGLLGLRETQYF.

The rearrangement joins TRBV9 to TRBJ2-7, with D possibly matching TRBD1 (6 bases). V gave up 0 bases and J gave up 2 bases, with 12 bases separating them. Looked up from germline, CDR1 is SGDLS and CDR2 is YYNGEE. The CDR3 contains 15 residues. The CDR3: CASSVGTEITYEQYF. The CDR3 bases are TGTGCCAGCAGCGTAGGGACAGAAATAACCTACGAGCAGTACTTC.

The rearrangement joins TRBV4-3 to TRBJ2-7; 9 nucleotides line up with TRBD1. V trimming: 4 bases; J trimming: 7 bases; junction bases outside the gene matches: 8. CDR1 LGHNA and CDR2 YSLEER come from the germline V gene. The CDR3 runs 14 residues. The CDR3 DNA follows: TGCGCCAGCAGCCGCACGAACAGGGGGCTAGAGCAGTACTTC. The encoded protein is CASSRTNRGLEQYF.

The chain's CDR3 is CASSQDRLAQSSYNEQFF. The CDR3 coding sequence is TGCGCCAGCAGCCAAGATAGACTAGCGCAAAGCTCCTACAATGAGCAGTTCTTC. This chain connects TRBV4-3 to TRBJ2-1; 8 nucleotides match TRBD2. V lost 0 bases to trimming and J lost 0 bases; unmatched junction nucleotides: 7. The CDR3 contains 18 residues. In germline, CDR1 is LGHNA, CDR2 YSLEER.

In its sample, this clone was seen a few times. The gene calls are TRBV2 and TRBJ1-1; 8 nucleotides align to TRBD1. J gave up 1 base and V 6 bases, and 4 bases lay outside the gene matches. Germline-derived CDR1 and CDR2 are SNHLY and FYNNEI. There are 14 residues in the CDR3. The CDR3 sequence is CASRSGTGNTEAFF. The CDR3 DNA sequence: TGTGCCAGCAGGTCCGGGACAGGGAACACTGAAGCTTTCTTT.

The gene calls are TRBV7-2 and TRBJ1-2; tentatively, D is TRBD1 (5 bases). This CDR3 spans 15 amino acids. V was shortened by 1 base and J by 8 bases, with 17 bases between the two germline ends. Germline values: CDR1 SGHTA, CDR2 FQGNSA. The CDR3 DNA follows: TGTGCCAGCAGCTTAGAAGGGTGGGCAGGGCAAGGCTACACCTTC. Protein: CASSLEGWAGQGYTF.

This sequence joins TRBV10-3 and TRBJ2-2, with 8 bases identical to TRBD1. The V and J ends lost 11 bases and 1 base, in that order; junction bases with no gene match: 6. The CDR3 has 14 amino acids. Germline values: CDR1 ENHRY, CDR2 SYGVKD. The chain's CDR3 is CAAQGARNTGELFF. In DNA, the CDR3 is TGTGCCGCCCAGGGGGCCAGGAACACCGGGGAGCTGTTTTTT.

This clone came up a few times. CDR3 coding DNA: TGTGCCATCAGTGATCATATAGCGAACACCGGGGAGCTGTTTTTT. Its protein product is CAISDHIANTGELFF. The chain has TRBV10-3 and TRBJ2-2; D remains unclear. V shed 3 bases and J shed 0 bases, with 8 bases lying between them. The germline CDR1 and CDR2 sequences are ENHRY and SYGVKD. This CDR3 is 15 amino acids long.

J is TRBJ2-3 and V is TRBV7-2; 8 nucleotides align to TRBD2. The germline V gene has CDR1 SGHTA and CDR2 FQGNSA. The length of the CDR3 is 16 residues. With V trimmed by 3 bases and J by 4 bases, 9 bases remained unmatched. CDR3: CASSLVGRALADTQYF. Here the CDR3 DNA reads TGTGCCAGCAGCTTGGTCGGGAGGGCCTTAGCAGATACGCAGTATTTT.

The chain uses TRBV2 and TRBJ1-5, with D unclear. Germline CDR1 is SNHLY and CDR2 is FYNNEI. V shed 1 base and J shed 9 bases, with 13 bases lying between them. This CDR3 spans 14 amino acids. The CDR3 region has the DNA TGTGCCAGCAGTGAAGGACGGCGGAACGGGCCCCAGCATTTT. This translates into CASSEGRRNGPQHF.

This chain links TRBV14 with TRBJ1-1; D gene uncertain. Between the trimmed V and J ends, which lost 1 base and 1 base, there was a span of 10 bases. CDR1 and CDR2 from the germline V gene are SGHDN and FVKESK. This CDR3 is 15 amino acids long. The CDR3 region is CASSQAQRQNTEAFF. The CDR3 DNA sequence: TGTGCCAGCAGCCAAGCACAGAGACAGAACACTGAAGCTTTCTTT.

V usage is TRBV6-1 and J usage is TRBJ2-1; 7 bases map to TRBD2. The length of the CDR3 is 13 residues. Germline trimming cut 2 bases from V and 12 bases from J; bases unmatched to any gene: 7. The germline V gene has CDR1 MNHNS and CDR2 SASEGT. The CDR3 loop reads CASSERGEGLQFF. The CDR3 bases are TGTGCCAGCAGTGAACGGGGGGAGGGCCTGCAGTTCTTC.

The CDR3 is CASSYYLAGSYEQYF. The CDR3 DNA follows: TGTGCCAGCAGTTACTACTTAGCTGGGTCCTACGAGCAGTACTTC. J is TRBJ2-7 and V is TRBV6-5; unclear D gene. Germline CDR1 reads MNHEY; CDR2 reads SVGAGI. There are 15 residues in the CDR3. V was clipped by 1 base and J by 1 base, with 11 bases between them.

The chain has TRBV9 and TRBJ1-4; D ambiguous. The germline V gene encodes CDR1 SGDLS and CDR2 YYNGEE. V was trimmed by 4 bases and J by 0 bases, leaving 10 bases between them. The length of the CDR3 is 15 residues. The CDR3 region has the DNA TGTGCCAGCAGCCCGGGTCGTGCAACTAATGAAAAACTGTTTTTT. Its translation is CASSPGRATNEKLFF.

The chain combines TRBV9 with TRBJ2-1; 9 bases align to TRBD2. After removal of 0 bases from V and 16 bases from J, the junction contained 11 bases not matched to a gene. In germline, CDR1 is SGDLS, CDR2 YYNGEE. The CDR3 has 14 amino acids. The CDR3 sequence is CASSVDLAGIPEFF. The CDR3 DNA follows: TGTGCCAGCAGCGTAGATCTAGCGGGAATCCCGGAATTCTTC.

V gene TRBV25-1 combines with J gene TRBJ2-7, with D tentatively TRBD1 (6 bases). The germline gives CDR1 MGHDK, CDR2 SYGVNS. The CDR3 has 14 amino acids. Deletions cut 4 bases from V and 4 bases from J, with 14 bases between. This chain's CDR3 is CASSGSRGEYEQYF. The DNA of the CDR3 is TGTGCCAGCAGTGGATCCAGGGGAGAATACGAGCAGTACTTC.

CDR3 sequence (DNA): TGTGCCAGCAGCTTAGGGACAGCAACTAATGAAAAACTGTTTTTT. It encodes CASSLGTATNEKLFF. The rearrangement uses TRBV5-4 and TRBJ1-4; the match to TRBD1 covers 7 bases. Germline CDR1 and CDR2: SGHNT and YYREEE (reference sequence). The CDR3 extends over 15 amino acids. Losses at the gene ends were 2 bases for V and 0 bases for J; bases not matched to a gene: 1.

V is TRBV6-5 and J is TRBJ2-5, with 7 bases identical to TRBD2. Germline V gene data show CDR1 as MNHEY and CDR2 as SVGAGI. The J segment lost 3 bases and the V segment lost 2 bases, leaving 6 bases of the junction unmatched. This CDR3 spans 15 amino acids. The CDR3 bases are TGTGCCAGCAGTTACGATAGTCTAGCGGAAGAGACCCAGTACTTC. It specifies CASSYDSLAEETQYF.

The rearrangement uses TRBV14 and TRBJ2-3, with D possibly being TRBD2 (6 bases). The CDR3 runs to 17 residues. Germline CDR1 is SGHDN and CDR2 is FVKESK. The V gene lost 1 base and the J gene lost 5 bases, with 19 bases spanning the gap. CDR3 DNA sequence: TGTGCCAGCAGCCAAGGTTGGGCAGCGGGTGAGATAGATACGCAGTATTTT. Protein sequence: CASSQGWAAGEIDTQYF.

This rearrangement joins TRBV29-1 to TRBJ2-5, with 7 nucleotides matching TRBD1. The end of the DNA fits TRBJ2-7 better, so the J call may be wrong. Per germline, CDR1 SQVTM and CDR2 ANQGSEA. This CDR3 region has 13 residues. In DNA, the CDR3 is TGCAGCGTAGACCTGACAGGGTTGGGCGAGCAGTACTTC. It codes for CSVDLTGLGEQYF.

The genes are TRBV2 and TRBJ2-7; TRBD1 agrees at 8 bases. This CDR3 is 12 amino acids long. V gave up 7 bases and J gave up 2 bases; unmatched junction bases: 1. The germline V gene encodes CDR1 SNHLY and CDR2 FYNNEI. The CDR3 is CASTDRAYEQYF. The DNA for the CDR3 is TGTGCCAGCACGGACAGGGCCTACGAGCAGTACTTC.

This chain links TRBV4-2 with TRBJ2-7; D is undetermined. The CDR3 covers 13 residues. The germline CDR1 and CDR2 sequences are LGHNA and YNFKEQ. The V end was cut by 1 base, the J end by 2 bases, with 6 bases between. This CDR3 is CASSQGGPYEQYF. The CDR3 nucleotides read TGTGCCAGCAGCCAAGGAGGTCCCTACGAGCAGTACTTC.